This T cell receptor (beta chain) emerged from a study of blood T cell repertoires in COVID-19 (dated by TCRdb to 2020 to 2022). A note on the overall study: Samples from collaborators originated in the United States, Italy and Spain and spanned both the acute and convalescent phases of COVID-19. The material from the prospective study consisted of cDNA or gDNA derived from T cells, B-cell-depleted T cells, or PBMCs. Subjects who had been exposed to COVID-19, were actively infected with it, or had recovered from it provided the deeply sampled blood TCRbeta repertoires that made up the dataset. A freely available public database, intended as a resource for researchers studying the immune response to SARS-CoV-2, is where the repertoires were released. Samples came from the ongoing ImmuneRACE study (first 160 participants) plus 1,254 subjects from 6 global collaborators. The sample metadata nearly always contained a de-identified subject ID, COVID-19 status, age in years and sex. Where available, HLA class I and class II types were obtained from metadata supplied by the sample provider rather than from assay-based typing. The full study reports these points: How much clinical and demographic metadata was included differed by source and by participant, and the metadata was provided uncurated.

At one collaborating source in Seattle, patients were enrolled during active infection and were followed longitudinally through the course of disease. Each collaborating institution followed its own protocols to collect whole blood in K2EDTA tubes. For TCRbeta analysis, collaborators shipped samples in one of three forms: frozen whole blood, isolated PBMCs, or DNA extracted from either of those sample types. Measured from the cysteine to the phenylalanine, the CDR3 is 13 residues long. Only the CDR3 portion is preserved as DNA: 39 bases, with reading frame beginning at the first base. At the junction V is shortened by 4 bases and J by 8 bases; bases outside the gene matches: 4. The germline V gene provides CDR1 SGHRS and CDR2 YFSETQ. The immunoSEQ Assay, a bias-controlled multiplex PCR, was used to amplify TCRbeta CDR3 regions from genomic DNA. The published analysis was carried out like this. The number of nucleated cells in each sample was estimated by amplification of reference gene primers within the assay. Sequence reads were collapsed and filtered to measure the absolute abundance of every unique TCRbeta CDR3 rearrangement. Productive Simpson clonality was computed per sample as the square root of Simpson's diversity index over productive rearrangements. Here the immuneACCESS table is served through TCRdb, limited to in-frame sequences with V and J called. Missing clones are a known gap in these copies; in checked studies unresolved V genes cover under half, and the rest lacks a known reason. Clonal size and the V and J genes are those of that table, whereas D and trimming came from the DNA. Present in this sample are about 250,000 clones, approximately 85% of which were seen just once. About 6% of the sample goes to the ten largest clones.

Worth noting for this clone: It lacks a known antigen. Per-base qualities were not stored, and no clone one base away is much larger.

The chain links TRBV5-1 with TRBJ1-4; 8 bases in the junction line up with TRBD1. Source material: peripheral blood. This clonotype originated in a woman of 80 years or more with COVID-19, enrolled during active disease. This receptor has the CDR3 CASSIGTGEKLFF. The DNA is TGCGCCAGCAGCATAGGGACAGGCGAAAAACTGTTTTTT.